This T cell receptor (beta chain) emerged from a study of shared clonotypes between healthy human individuals. The CDR3 has 20 residues. Germline-derived CDR1 and CDR2 are LNHDA and SQIVND (reference sequence). V trimming: 4 bases; J trimming: 11 bases; junction bases outside the gene matches: 21. Naive-designated CD8 cells lacked CD45RO, were positively enriched for CCR7, and omitted terminally differentiated effector memory CD45RA+ cells. Sequencing was performed with immunoSEQ multiplex PCR; in TCRdb, only in-frame clones are kept and a portion is missing. This sample has around 560,000 clones, with around 95% found just once.

The receptor's source is a woman aged 25 to 39 in good health. V gene TRBV19 combines with J gene TRBJ2-2, with 14 nucleotides matching TRBD2. The sample comprised naive CD8+ T cells sorted from blood. Here the CDR3 reads CASSTPTILTGTSGSVELFF. The CDR3 DNA sequence: TGTGCCAGTAGTACCCCAACGATTTTAACTGGGACTAGCGGGAGTGTTGAGCTGTTTTTT.